This is a list of T cell receptor beta chains from one sample in a study of shared clonotypes between healthy human individuals. The assay was immunoSEQ multiplex PCR, and TCRdb's table has in-frame clones only and misses some. The repertoire includes approximately 1.5 million clones, 95% to 99% of them detected once, and roughly 0.4% sits in the top ten. The sample taken for sequencing was naive CD4+ T cells sorted from blood. The receptors shown here come from a man between 25 and 39 years old in good health. Each CDR3 is given without its conserved first and last residue. The order of the fields is clone size, V gene, CDR3 protein. The listing skips clone size in some rows; elsewhere it reads once, few, many or a size class.

clone size: once; V gene: TRBV28; CDR3 protein: ASSPSGTARPYT
clone size: NA; V gene: TRBV5-4; CDR3 protein: ASSGGLYGYT
clone size: once; V gene: TRBV19; CDR3 protein: ASSNAGTANTGELF
clone size: NA; V gene: TRBV27; CDR3 protein: ASSFRGQNGYT
clone size: NA; V gene: TRBV7-8; CDR3 protein: ASSLEGSWSYEQY
clone size: NA; V gene: TRBV18; CDR3 protein: ASSPRPLTGAAASGIYGYT
clone size: NA; V gene: TRBV19; CDR3 protein: ASRSDRGGTGELF
clone size: NA; V gene: TRBV29-1; CDR3 protein: SARSSYNEQF
clone size: NA; V gene: TRBV11-2; CDR3 protein: ASSFTYEQY
clone size: NA; V gene: TRBV11-2; CDR3 protein: ASSLMQASSGNTIY
clone size: NA; V gene: TRBV6-1; CDR3 protein: ASGISGQALVT
clone size: NA; V gene: TRBV28; CDR3 protein: ASSLAGKVYGYT
clone size: NA; V gene: TRBV11-2; CDR3 protein: ASSHTRDGYEQY
clone size: NA; V gene: TRBV5-4; CDR3 protein: ASSLRSTGTGNTIY
clone size: NA; V gene: TRBV6-6; CDR3 protein: ASSGITNLPHEQY
clone size: NA; V gene: TRBV9; CDR3 protein: ASSEQGDTQY
clone size: NA; V gene: TRBV7-7; CDR3 protein: ASSPAGDRGRQETQY
clone size: NA; V gene: TRBV18; CDR3 protein: ASSRTSGSGSHNEQF
clone size: NA; V gene: TRBV7-2; CDR3 protein: ASSFGPASETQY
clone size: NA; V gene: TRBV7-3; CDR3 protein: ASSKKSSAAGANVLT
clone size: NA; V gene: TRBV5-1; CDR3 protein: ASSLGQAGVGETQY
clone size: once; V gene: TRBV6-4; CDR3 protein: ASSEQNANTGELF
clone size: NA; V gene: TRBV18; CDR3 protein: ASSPRQPNYGYT
clone size: NA; V gene: TRBV7-8; CDR3 protein: ASSLRGVRTEAF
clone size: NA; V gene: TRBV5-1; CDR3 protein: ASSLALTRQGEGTQY
clone size: NA; V gene: TRBV9; CDR3 protein: ASSFTPSTEAF
clone size: NA; V gene: TRBV7-9; CDR3 protein: ASSFQPGDEQY
clone size: NA; V gene: TRBV5-1; CDR3 protein: ASSLAELRGTNVLT
clone size: NA; V gene: TRBV5-1; CDR3 protein: ASSLEGVNTGELF
clone size: NA; V gene: TRBV5-1; CDR3 protein: ASSLAGTTSYSGNTIY
clone size: NA; V gene: TRBV27; CDR3 protein: ASSLGPNSNTGELF
clone size: NA; V gene: TRBV4-2; CDR3 protein: ASSPSSGSGGGTYEQY
clone size: NA; V gene: TRBV5-8; CDR3 protein: ASSLGLGGYNEQF
clone size: NA; V gene: TRBV27; CDR3 protein: ASRTANYGYT
clone size: NA; V gene: TRBV28; CDR3 protein: ASSFPQGTSGPQREGYEQY
clone size: NA; V gene: TRBV7-2; CDR3 protein: ASSVSGRYSEQY
clone size: NA; V gene: TRBV5-1; CDR3 protein: ASSLVPQRGAGNTGELF
clone size: NA; V gene: TRBV7-3; CDR3 protein: ASSEGQGYGYT
clone size: NA; V gene: TRBV5-1; CDR3 protein: ASSAQVGGYEQY
clone size: NA; V gene: TRBV5-1; CDR3 protein: ASSLLGAKNIQY
clone size: NA; V gene: TRBV18; CDR3 protein: ASSPGLGGVGEKLF
clone size: NA; V gene: TRBV28; CDR3 protein: ASSLWFQGMANTEAF
clone size: NA; V gene: TRBV27; CDR3 protein: ASSWDRGIPGANVLT
clone size: NA; V gene: TRBV5-1; CDR3 protein: ASGREGSTDTQY
clone size: few; V gene: TRBV10-1; CDR3 protein: ASSEAGLAGVVGEQY
clone size: NA; V gene: TRBV28; CDR3 protein: ASGRGDTGELF
clone size: NA; V gene: TRBV6-1; CDR3 protein: ASSHRGSGAF
clone size: NA; V gene: TRBV6-6; CDR3 protein: AGGPGPSNQPQH
clone size: NA; V gene: TRBV27; CDR3 protein: ASSVGTGSNQPQH
clone size: NA; V gene: TRBV7-9; CDR3 protein: ASSLVLGVISEKLF
clone size: NA; V gene: TRBV10-3; CDR3 protein: AIRGQEQETQY
clone size: NA; V gene: TRBV5-1; CDR3 protein: ASSLSLAGIQETQY
clone size: NA; V gene: TRBV18; CDR3 protein: ASSPLETGDSGNTIY
clone size: NA; V gene: TRBV10-3; CDR3 protein: AISAGLAGDTQY
clone size: NA; V gene: TRBV5-1; CDR3 protein: ASSLPGEQF
clone size: NA; V gene: TRBV9; CDR3 protein: ASSRDRGLNTEAF
clone size: NA; V gene: TRBV7-6; CDR3 protein: ASSLVQGDTGELF
clone size: NA; V gene: TRBV5-4; CDR3 protein: ASSLVGRTSSEQY